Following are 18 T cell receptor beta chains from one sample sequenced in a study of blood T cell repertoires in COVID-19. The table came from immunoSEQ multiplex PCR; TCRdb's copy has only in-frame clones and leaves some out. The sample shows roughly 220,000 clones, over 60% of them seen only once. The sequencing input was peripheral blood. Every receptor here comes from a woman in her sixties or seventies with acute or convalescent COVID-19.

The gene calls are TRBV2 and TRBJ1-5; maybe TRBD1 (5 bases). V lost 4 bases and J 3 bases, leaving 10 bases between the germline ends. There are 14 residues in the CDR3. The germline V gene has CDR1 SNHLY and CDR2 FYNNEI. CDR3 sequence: CASSGGGNNQPQHF. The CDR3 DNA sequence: TGTGCCAGCAGTGGGGGGGGGAACAATCAGCCCCAGCATTTT.

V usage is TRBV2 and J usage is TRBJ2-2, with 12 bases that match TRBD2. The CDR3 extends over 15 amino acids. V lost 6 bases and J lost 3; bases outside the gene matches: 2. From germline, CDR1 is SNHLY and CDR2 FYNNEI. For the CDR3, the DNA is TGTGCCAGCAGCCGACTAGCGGGAGACACCGGGGAGCTGTTTTTT. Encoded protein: CASSRLAGDTGELFF.

CDR3 sequence reads: CASSQGPPDRGFQETQYF. CDR3 bases: TGCGCCAGCAGCCAAGGCCCCCCGGACAGGGGATTTCAAGAGACCCAGTACTTC. The chain carries TRBV4-1 and TRBJ2-5; 9 bases agree with TRBD1. Unmatched junction bases numbered 11, after V lost 1 base and J lost 2 bases. Germline assignment: CDR1 MGHRA and CDR2 YSYEKL. This CDR3 contains 18 residues.

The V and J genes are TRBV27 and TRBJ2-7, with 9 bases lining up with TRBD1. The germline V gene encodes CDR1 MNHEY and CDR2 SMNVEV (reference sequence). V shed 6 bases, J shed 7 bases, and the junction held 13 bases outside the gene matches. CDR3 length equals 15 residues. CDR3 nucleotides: TGTGCCAGCAGGACAACCGGGACAGGGTGGTCGGAGCAGTACTTC. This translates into CASRTTGTGWSEQYF.

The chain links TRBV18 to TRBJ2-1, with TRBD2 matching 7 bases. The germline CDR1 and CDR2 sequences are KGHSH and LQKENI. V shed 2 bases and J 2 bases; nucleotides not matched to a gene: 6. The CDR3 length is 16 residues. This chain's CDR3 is CASSPKASGPYNEQFF. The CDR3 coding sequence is TGTGCCAGCTCACCAAAAGCTAGCGGACCCTACAATGAGCAGTTCTTC.

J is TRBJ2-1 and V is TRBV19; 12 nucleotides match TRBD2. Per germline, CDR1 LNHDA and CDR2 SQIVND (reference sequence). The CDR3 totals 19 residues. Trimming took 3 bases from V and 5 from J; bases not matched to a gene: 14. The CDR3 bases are TGTGCCAGTAGTATGAGGGCAGTTCCTCTAGCGGGAGGGAACAATGAGCAGTTCTTC. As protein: CASSMRAVPLAGGNNEQFF. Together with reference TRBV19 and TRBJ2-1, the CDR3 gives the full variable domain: DGGITQSPKYLFRKEGQNVTLSCEQNLNHDAMYWYRQDPGQGLRLIYYSQIVNDFQKGDIAEGYSVSREKKESFPLTVTSAQKNPTAFYLCASSMRAVPLAGGNNEQFFGPGTRLTVL.

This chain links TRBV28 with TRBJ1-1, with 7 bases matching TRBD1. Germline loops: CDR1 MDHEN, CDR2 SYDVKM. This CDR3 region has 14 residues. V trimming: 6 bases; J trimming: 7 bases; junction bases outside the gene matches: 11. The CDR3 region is CASRGKRGLDEAFF. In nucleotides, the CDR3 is TGTGCCAGCAGGGGAAAAAGGGGGCTGGATGAAGCTTTCTTT.

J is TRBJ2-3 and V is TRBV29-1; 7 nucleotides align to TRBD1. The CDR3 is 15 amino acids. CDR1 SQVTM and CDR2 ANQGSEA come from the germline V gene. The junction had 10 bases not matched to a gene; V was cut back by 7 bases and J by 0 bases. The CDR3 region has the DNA TGCAGCGGCAGGGGGATGGACAGGAGCACAGATACGCAGTATTTT. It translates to CSGRGMDRSTDTQYF.

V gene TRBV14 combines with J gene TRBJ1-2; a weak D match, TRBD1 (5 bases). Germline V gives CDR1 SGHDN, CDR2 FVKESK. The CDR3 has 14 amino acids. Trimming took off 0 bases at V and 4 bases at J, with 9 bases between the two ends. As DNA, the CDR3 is TGTGCCAGCAGCCAAGAGGGACTGGGCTATGGCTACACCTTC. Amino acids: CASSQEGLGYGYTF. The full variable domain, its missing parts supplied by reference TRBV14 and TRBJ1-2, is EAGVTQFPSHSVIEKGQTVTLRCDPISGHDNLYWYRRVMGKEIKFLLHFVKESKQDESGMPNNRFLAERTGGTYSTLKVQPAELEDSGVYFCASSQEGLGYGYTFGSGTRLTVV.

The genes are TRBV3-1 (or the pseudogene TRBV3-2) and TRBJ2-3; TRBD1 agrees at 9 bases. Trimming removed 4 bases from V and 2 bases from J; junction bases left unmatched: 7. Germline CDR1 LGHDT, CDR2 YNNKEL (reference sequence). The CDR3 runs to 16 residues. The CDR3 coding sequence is TGTGCCAGCAGCCCGGGACAGGGCGACTCCACAGATACGCAGTATTTT. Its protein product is CASSPGQGDSTDTQYF.

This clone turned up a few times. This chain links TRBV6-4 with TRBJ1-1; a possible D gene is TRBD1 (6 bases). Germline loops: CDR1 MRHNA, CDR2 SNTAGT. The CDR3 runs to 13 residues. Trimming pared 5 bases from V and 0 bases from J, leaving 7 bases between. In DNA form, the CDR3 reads TGTGCCAGCAGTCAGGGGCTGAACACTGAAGCTTTCTTT. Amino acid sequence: CASSQGLNTEAFF.

CDR3 sequence (DNA): TGTGCCAGCAGCCCGTGGGACAGACAAGAGACCCAGTACTTC. Translated, it gives CASSPWDRQETQYF. The J gene is TRBJ2-5, the V gene TRBV5-6, with TRBD1 identical over 7 bases. V dropped 4 bases and J dropped 2; count of bases not matched to a gene: 5. This CDR3 is built from 14 residues. The germline CDR1 and CDR2 sequences are SGHDT and YYEEEE.

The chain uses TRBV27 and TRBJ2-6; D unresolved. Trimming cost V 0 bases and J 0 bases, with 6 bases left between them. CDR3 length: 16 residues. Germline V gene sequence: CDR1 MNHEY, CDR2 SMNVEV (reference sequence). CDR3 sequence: CASSLSALSGANVLTF. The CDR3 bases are TGTGCCAGCAGTTTATCAGCCCTCTCTGGGGCCAACGTCCTGACTTTC.

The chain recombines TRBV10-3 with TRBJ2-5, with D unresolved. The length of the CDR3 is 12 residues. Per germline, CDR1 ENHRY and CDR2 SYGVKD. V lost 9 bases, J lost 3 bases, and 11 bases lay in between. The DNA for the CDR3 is TGTGCCATTAAGACGGAGAAAGAGACCCAGTACTTC. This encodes CAIKTEKETQYF.

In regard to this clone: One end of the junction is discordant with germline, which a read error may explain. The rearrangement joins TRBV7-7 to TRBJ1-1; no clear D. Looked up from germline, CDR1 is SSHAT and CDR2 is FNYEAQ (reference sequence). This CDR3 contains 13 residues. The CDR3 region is CASSETLNTEAFF. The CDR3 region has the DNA TGTGCTAGCAGCGAGACATTGAACACTGAAGCTTTCTTT.

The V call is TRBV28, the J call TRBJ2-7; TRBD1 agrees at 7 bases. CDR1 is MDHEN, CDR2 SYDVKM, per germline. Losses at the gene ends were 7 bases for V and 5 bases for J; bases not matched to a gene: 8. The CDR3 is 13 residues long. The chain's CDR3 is CASTRQGHHEQYF. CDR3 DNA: TGTGCCAGCACAAGACAGGGTCACCACGAGCAGTACTTC. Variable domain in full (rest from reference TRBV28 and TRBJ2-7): DVKVTQSSRYLVKRTGEKVFLECVQDMDHENMFWYRQDPGLGLRLIYFSYDVKMKEKGDIPEGYSVSREKKERFSLILESASTNQTSMYLCASTRQGHHEQYFGPGTRLTVT.

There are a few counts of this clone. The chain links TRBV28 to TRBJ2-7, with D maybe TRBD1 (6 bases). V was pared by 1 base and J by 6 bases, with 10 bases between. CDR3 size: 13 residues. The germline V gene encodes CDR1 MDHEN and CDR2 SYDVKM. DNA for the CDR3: TGTGCCAGCAGTTTATTGCAGGGGATCGAGCAGTACTTC. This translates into CASSLLQGIEQYF.

CDR3 sequence reads: CAWSVIPLAGGWSGELFF. For the CDR3, the DNA is TGTGCCTGGAGTGTAATCCCACTAGCGGGAGGATGGTCCGGGGAGCTGTTTTTT. This sequence joins TRBV30 and TRBJ2-2; the match to TRBD2 covers 12 bases. Trimming cost V 0 bases and J 6 bases; bases outside gene matches: 11. Germline V CDR1 and CDR2: GTSNPN, SVGIG (reference sequence). The CDR3 contains 18 residues.